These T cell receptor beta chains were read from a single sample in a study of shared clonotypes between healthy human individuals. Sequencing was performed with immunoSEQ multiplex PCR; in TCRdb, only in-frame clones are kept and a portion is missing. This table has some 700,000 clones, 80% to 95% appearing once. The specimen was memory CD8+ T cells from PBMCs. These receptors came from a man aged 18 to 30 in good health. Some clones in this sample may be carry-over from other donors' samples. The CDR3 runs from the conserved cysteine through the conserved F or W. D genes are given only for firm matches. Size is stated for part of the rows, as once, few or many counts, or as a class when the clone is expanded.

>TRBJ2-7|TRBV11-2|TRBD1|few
CASSTGTGSYEQYF
TGTGCCAGCAGCACCGGGACAGGGTCATACGAGCAGTACTTC
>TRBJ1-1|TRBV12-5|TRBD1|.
CASGLVKTGGDTEAFF
TGTGCTAGTGGTTTGGTAAAGACAGGGGGTGACACTGAAGCTTTCTTT
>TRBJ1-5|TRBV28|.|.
CASKSVLNQPQHF
TGTGCCAGCAAATCAGTATTGAATCAGCCCCAGCATTTT
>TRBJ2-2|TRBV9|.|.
CASSVPSGSYTGELFF
TGTGCCAGCAGCGTCCCCAGCGGTAGCTACACCGGGGAGCTGTTTTTT
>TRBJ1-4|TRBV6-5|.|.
CASRNRGGAEKLFF
TGTGCCAGCAGGAACCGCGGGGGAGCCGAAAAACTGTTTTTT
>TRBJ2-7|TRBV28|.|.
CASSRWGGDEQYF
TGTGCCAGCAGCCGGTGGGGTGGGGACGAGCAGTACTTC
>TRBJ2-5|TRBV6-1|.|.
CASSDSIVLLQVETQYF
TGTGCCAGCAGTGATTCGATAGTTCTTCTGCAGGTAGAGACCCAGTACTTC
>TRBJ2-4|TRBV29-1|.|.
CSVEEGTPGGNIQYF
TGCAGCGTTGAAGAAGGGACTCCAGGGGGAAACATTCAGTACTTC
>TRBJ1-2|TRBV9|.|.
CASSVPVDGYTF
TGTGCCAGCAGCGTACCCGTGGATGGCTACACCTTC
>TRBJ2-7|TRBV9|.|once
CASSVDTSASYEQYF
TGTGCCAGCAGCGTAGACACATCCGCCTCCTACGAGCAGTACTTC
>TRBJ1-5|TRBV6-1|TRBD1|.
CASSEGRGGNQPQHF
TGTGCCAGCAGTGAAGGCAGGGGGGGCAATCAGCCCCAGCATTTT
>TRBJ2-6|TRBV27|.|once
CASSSFGSTMEGGANVLTF
TGTGCCAGCAGTTCTTTCGGCTCAACCATGGAGGGTGGGGCCAACGTCCTGACTTTC
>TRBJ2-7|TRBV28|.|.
CASSLLSHYYEQYF
TGTGCCAGCAGTTTATTGAGTCACTACTACGAGCAGTACTTC
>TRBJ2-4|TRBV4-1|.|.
CASSQGRHNPAKNIQYF
TGCGCCAGCAGCCAAGGTCGGCATAATCCGGCCAAAAACATTCAGTACTTC
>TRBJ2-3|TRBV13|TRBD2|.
CASSPTSGRAGTDTQYF
TGTGCCAGCAGCCCTACTAGCGGGAGGGCCGGCACAGATACGCAGTATTTT
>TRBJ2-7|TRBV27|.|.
CASSFGGYPRYEQYF
TGTGCCAGCAGTTTCGGTGGCTACCCTCGATACGAGCAGTACTTC
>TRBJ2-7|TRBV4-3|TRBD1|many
CASSQGQGRHEQYF
TGCGCCAGCAGCCAGGGACAGGGTCGCCACGAGCAGTACTTC
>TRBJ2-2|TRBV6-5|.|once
CASSWTENTGELFF
TGTGCCAGCAGTTGGACTGAGAACACCGGGGAGCTGTTTTTT
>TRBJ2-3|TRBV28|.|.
CASSKYSTDTQYF
TGTGCCAGCAGTAAATACAGCACAGATACGCAGTATTTT
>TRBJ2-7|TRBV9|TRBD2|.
CASSAGGTSGYEQYF
TGTGCCAGCAGCGCTGGGGGGACTAGCGGTTACGAGCAGTACTTC
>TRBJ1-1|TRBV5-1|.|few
CASSLVGGLNTEAFF
TGCGCCAGCAGCTTGGTGGGTGGATTAAACACTGAAGCTTTCTTT